The 5 T cell receptor beta chains reported below all come from one sample, sequenced in a study of blood T cell repertoires in COVID-19. Some clones are missing from TCRdb's copy, which holds only in-frame ones; the method was immunoSEQ multiplex PCR. The repertoire holds about 270,000 clones, with less than 85% as singletons. Sequencing was done on a sample of peripheral blood. The receptors here all came from a woman aged 18-35 years with acute or convalescent COVID-19.

V and J are TRBV5-1 and TRBJ2-7; 9 nucleotides agree with TRBD1. The germline V gene encodes CDR1 SGHRS and CDR2 YFSETQ. This CDR3 is built from 17 residues. Losses at the gene ends were 4 bases for V and 9 bases for J; bases not matched to a gene: 20. The CDR3 region has the DNA TGCGCCAGCAGCCCCGAAATTGTGGGACAGGGCGCTCTTGGGCAGTACTTC. Amino acids: CASSPEIVGQGALGQYF.

The chain carries TRBV6-5 and TRBJ2-7, with a possible D match to TRBD1 (6 bases). V lost 3 bases and J lost 2, with 8 bases in between. The CDR3 runs 13 residues. CDR1 MNHEY and CDR2 SVGAGI come from the germline V gene. In DNA, the CDR3 is TGTGCCAGCAGTTATACAGGGACCTACGAGCAGTACTTC. The encoded protein is CASSYTGTYEQYF.

This clone showed up just once. V is TRBV6-6 and J is TRBJ1-4; 12 nucleotides line up with TRBD1. The V and J ends lost 7 bases and 7 bases, in that order; junction bases with no gene match: 7. CDR1 MNHNY and CDR2 SVGAGI come from the germline V gene (reference sequence). The CDR3 sequence is 15 residues long. CDR3 DNA: TGTGCCAGCAAGGGACAGGGGGCGTTTGGTGAAAAACTGTTTTTT. This gives the protein CASKGQGAFGEKLFF.

The chain is built from TRBV5-1 and TRBJ2-1; D remains unclear. CDR1 and CDR2 from the germline V gene are SGHRS and YFSETQ. CDR3 length equals 15 residues. The V gene lost 5 bases and the J gene lost 5 bases, with 17 bases spanning the gap. The CDR3 reads CASRMGSINHNEQFF. Written as DNA, the CDR3 is TGCGCCAGCAGAATGGGCAGTATTAACCACAATGAGCAGTTCTTC.

This clone was seen a handful of times. The J gene is TRBJ1-2, the V gene TRBV28; 8 positions agree with TRBD1. Trimming removed 3 bases from V and 2 bases from J; junction bases left unmatched: 5. CDR3 length: 15 amino acids. From germline, CDR1 is MDHEN and CDR2 SYDVKM. The CDR3 DNA is TGTGCCAGCAGTTTCCCGGGACAGGCAAACTATGGCTACACCTTC. Its protein is CASSFPGQANYGYTF.